The text below deals with one TCR beta chain. No antigen is known for it. Base-call qualities are not available, and no considerably larger clone is one nucleotide away. The sample belongs to a study of relationships among human T cell subsets (dated by TCRdb to 2010 to 2012). With respect to the entire study: The study sequenced eight distinct T cell populations from blood: pan T, CD8 cytotoxic, regulatory, Th1, Th2, naive plus transitional, activated and memory cells. What the study reported, not specific to this receptor: Substantial sharing of CDR3s among Th1, Th2 and regulatory T cells was interpreted as suggestive of stochastic cell fate choices. Over 60% of CD8+ cytotoxic sequences belonged to clones with over 100 reads, whereas regulatory and Th2 subsets showed few such clones. The bead-based sorting could not exclude a CD4+CD8+ double-positive population. No statistically significant differences in V, D and J usage, CDR3 length or N-nucleotide additions were observed among the seven subsets. T cell counts went unrecorded for a couple of pan T samples, which were processed alongside pan B cells.

T cell subsets were isolated with Miltenyi superparamagnetic beads coated with subset-specific monoclonal antibodies. Peripheral blood was used as the source from which all T cell populations were isolated. Whole blood was subjected to Ficoll separation to obtain mononuclear cells, from which monocytes were subsequently depleted using anti-CD14 microbeads. Isolated cell populations were immediately resuspended in RNAprotect reagent. In general terms, the pan T sample was made up of CD3+ T cells. Measured from the cysteine to the phenylalanine, the CDR3 is 13 residues long. Kept here is only the CDR3 DNA, which spans 39 bases and is read in frame from base 1. The CDR1 and CDR2 encoded by the germline V gene are SGHDN and FVKESK. Trimming costs V 1 base and J 4 bases, and their ends lie 8 bases apart. Library preparation used multiplex PCR. TCRdb lists the instrument as 454 GS FLX. Semiquantitative ARM-PCR was used to amplify the TCR alpha and beta CDR3 regions from mRNA. In ARM-PCR, tagged nested gene-specific primers were used first, and exponential amplification was then carried out by communal superprimers. Nested primers were removed by exonuclease before the second amplification round on first-round PCR products. Sequencing of the amplicons was performed on the 454 platform, which allows millions of DNA fragments to be sequenced rapidly without cloning bias. An effective read was defined as a read mappable to both V and J germline segments. On the authors' methods: IRmap was used to assign reads to germline V, D and J segments, relying on pyromap, a Smith-Waterman modification adapted to 454 sequencing errors. To filter D-beta assignments, cutoffs were set at the 99th percentile of the alignment scores obtained from simulated random sequences. The CDR3 was taken to be the amino acids lying between the conserved V-segment Y[YFLI]C motif and the J-segment [FW]GXGT motif. A compound Poisson process model, previously applied to large-scale EST data, was used to estimate repertoire diversity. A procedure for detecting cross-contamination was used to argue that the shared CDR3s did not come from sample contamination. TCRdb applied fastp at Q25 and MiXCR to the public reads, then kept only in-frame beta chains. Rows are combined by CDR3 protein, so each entry shows the most common genes and DNA. None of the V and J calls come from the authors' own analysis; TCRdb made them. This sample is represented by approximately 15,000 distinct CDR3 sequences; approximately 56% of them were singletons. The ten largest account for about a third of the sample.

Sequences were obtained from total T cells sorted from blood. The sample's cell subset or site, from its label and the paper: CD3+ T cells in general. The chain was built from TRBV14 and TRBJ2-7; the D region possibly corresponds to TRBD1 (5 bases align). This clonotype originated in a man aged 35-49 years in good health. The sequenced DNA is TGTGCCAGCAGCCAAGCACAGGATTACGAGCAGTACTTC. This encodes CASSQAQDYEQYF.